The TCR beta chain under discussion was sequenced for a study of blood T cell repertoires in COVID-19. Looking at the study overall: Samples representing acute and convalescent COVID-19 were sourced from the United States, Italy and Spain.

The V end was cut by 3 bases, the J end by 4 bases, with 12 bases between. The germline V gene has CDR1 LGHDT and CDR2 YNNKEL (reference sequence). CDR3 length equals 14 residues. Profiling relied on immunoSEQ multiplex PCR, and the TCRdb table lists in-frame clones only, not all of them. The sample carries 170,000 or so clones, 85% to 90% recorded once. Concerning this clone itself: The sample contains more than one DNA sequence encoding this CDR3.

The chain links TRBV3-1 (or the pseudogene TRBV3-2) to TRBJ2-5; D is possibly TRBD2 (6 bases). The sequence derives from a woman aged 45-60 years who had recovered from COVID-19. Input material: PBMCs or T cells enriched from blood (not recorded which). The CDR3 protein is CASSHRVEGETQYF. The CDR3 DNA reads as TGTGCCAGCAGCCATCGGGTGGAGGGAGAGACCCAGTACTTC.